Sequencing of this T cell receptor beta chain was carried out in a study of T cells in Graves' hyperthyroidism and ophthalmopathy (dated by TCRdb to the late 2010s). With regard to the full study: Peripheral blood was sampled at the time of initial diagnosis, prior to any treatment. Prospective prediction of ophthalmopathy was tested in an independent validation cohort consisting of 18 to 20 hyperthyroidism patients and more than 15 patients who later progressed to ophthalmopathy. In several Graves' hyperthyroidism patients, the study also compared T-cell repertoires from thyroid tissue with T-cell repertoires from blood. The paper reports TCR Vbeta CDR3 sequencing of about 140 peripheral blood samples: 43 ophthalmopathy, roughly 80 hyperthyroidism and roughly 17 progressor patients. The 100 or so discovery patients were divided at random into training and test sets in a 7:3 ratio. To identify TCR V-J signatures that set the groups apart, the researchers used a discovery cohort of roughly 100 patients, made up of fewer than 50 with Graves' ophthalmopathy and 55 to 65 with stable Graves' hyperthyroidism. Once sampling was done, hyperthyroidism patients were given methimazole at a starting dose of 30 mg daily, whereas ophthalmopathy patients were given high-dose intravenous methylprednisolone.

Hyperthyroidism patients were newly diagnosed, had a disease duration of under 2 months, and were aged 18 to 65 years. The study excluded patients with uncontrolled infections, other autoimmune diseases, pregnancy or lactation. Diagnoses were based on clinical symptoms, serum thyroxine and TRAb, thyroid ultrasound and orbital computed tomography. Blood from progressor patients was collected at the time of first diagnosis with hyperthyroidism, before any ophthalmopathy symptoms had appeared. PBMCs were separated from under 11 ml of fresh peripheral blood using Ficoll-Paque density gradient centrifugation. Patients classed as progressors first received a Graves' hyperthyroidism diagnosis and then went on to develop ophthalmopathy during follow-up. Trizol reagent was used to extract total RNA, and RNA quality was then checked on an Agilent 2100 Bioanalyzer. Amplification of TCR beta CDR3 regions was carried out from RNA transcripts. The first round of RT-PCR for the TCR CDR3 was performed with the HTBI primer set and the Qiagen OneStep RT-PCR kit. Libraries were constructed in a second round of multiplex PCR, after which size selection and purification were carried out. Libraries were sequenced paired-end with 100 bp reads on an Illumina HiSeq2000. For the original study's pipeline: SOAPnuke was used to process the raw data, with reads discarded if the reads contained adapters or uncalled bases, had a mean Phred below 15, or lacked an exact constant-primer or identifier match. COPE v1.2.5 was used to merge the high-quality paired reads, and each unique nucleotide sequence was defined as a clonotype. MiTCR v1.1 was used to align the clonotypes against IMGT TRBV, TRBD and TRBJ reference segments. Only V-J combinations with frequency above 0.0001, covering 99.2% of repertoires, were analysed. The TCS score was defined as the ratio of F50 (clonal expansion) to E x V (chaos), calculated using BLOSUM62-based TCRdist between CDR3 peptides within each V-J. Welch's t-statistics and random forest reduced some 510 V-J features to 13, which were used in a naive Bayes classifier (R e1071). Starting from the raw public reads, TCRdb applied fastp trimming at Q25, assembled clones with MiXCR and retained in-frame beta chains. Each entry is one CDR3 protein sequence, shown with its most common DNA and genes. The V and J calls were determined by TCRdb, not by the authors. The sample yields roughly 150,000 distinct CDR3 sequences; 9.4% were counted once. In total, the top ten clones hold approximately 24% of the sample.

Ends trimmed: V by 3 bases, J by 0 bases; bases unmatched to a gene: 4. From cysteine to phenylalanine, the CDR3 is 16 amino acids long. The DNA shown is the 48-base CDR3, in frame from base 1. From a lookup of the germline V gene, CDR1 and CDR2 are MNHNS and SASEGT. This clonotype was observed many times. Its antigen is currently not known. No quality values exist for individual bases; no much larger clone is one base distant. Study-level results and caveats: During validation, the model predicted progression to ophthalmopathy a median of approximately six months ahead of onset, with roughly 65% sensitivity and 72.22% specificity. Blood samples also contained most of the expanded thyroid clonotypes (frequency above 0.001), which suggests that blood repertoires may reflect thyroid immune responses. No statistical method was used to set the sample size in advance, and investigators knew the group allocation. In cross-validation, a model built on a 13 V-J signature told ophthalmopathy apart from stable hyperthyroidism with over 85% sensitivity and about 81% specificity, and in testing the same model reached 80%/75%.

The receptor chain draws on TRBV6-1 and TRBJ2-4, and TRBD2 matches 8 of the central bases. The receptor was derived from a woman younger than 30 with Graves' hyperthyroidism that later progressed to Graves' ophthalmopathy. Material: blood. The CDR3 sequence is CASSERGAVAKNIQYF. The DNA sequence is TGTGCCAGCAGTGAGCGGGGGGCTGTAGCCAAAAACATTCAGTACTTC.